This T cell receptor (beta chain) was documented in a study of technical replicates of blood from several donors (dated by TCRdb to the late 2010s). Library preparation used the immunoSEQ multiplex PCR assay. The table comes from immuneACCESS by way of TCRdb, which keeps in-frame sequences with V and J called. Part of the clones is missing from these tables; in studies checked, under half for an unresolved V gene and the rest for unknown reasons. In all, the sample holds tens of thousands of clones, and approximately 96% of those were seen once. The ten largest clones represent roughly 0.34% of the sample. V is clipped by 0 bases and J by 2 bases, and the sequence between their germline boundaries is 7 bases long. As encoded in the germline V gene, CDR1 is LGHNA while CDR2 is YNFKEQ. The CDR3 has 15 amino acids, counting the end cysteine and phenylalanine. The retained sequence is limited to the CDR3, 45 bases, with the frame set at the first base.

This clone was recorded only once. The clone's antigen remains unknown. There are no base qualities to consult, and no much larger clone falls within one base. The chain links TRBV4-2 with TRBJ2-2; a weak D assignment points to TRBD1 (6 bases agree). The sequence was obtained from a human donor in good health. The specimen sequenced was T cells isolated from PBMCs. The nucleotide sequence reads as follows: TGTGCCAGCAGCCAAGATGGGACAAACACCGGGGAGCTGTTTTTT. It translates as CASSQDGTNTGELFF.